These 14 T cell receptor beta chains were all obtained from the same sample, sequenced in a study of blood T cell repertoires in COVID-19. Sequencing was performed with immunoSEQ multiplex PCR; in TCRdb, only in-frame clones are kept and a portion is missing. The sample yields approximately 280,000 clones, 85% seen once. The source material was peripheral blood. The receptors were sampled from a man over 45 with active or convalescent COVID-19.

V is TRBV5-5 and J is TRBJ2-2; no clear D. The CDR3 loop spans 13 amino acids. Germline assignment: CDR1 SGHKS and CDR2 YYEKEE (reference sequence). With 4 bases removed from V and 3 bases from J, the gap between germline ends came to 7 bases. For the CDR3, the DNA is TGTGCCAGCAGCGCCCGGGACACCGGGGAGCTGTTTTTT. This encodes CASSARDTGELFF.

The chain links TRBV3-1 (or the pseudogene TRBV3-2) to TRBJ2-3, with unresolved D. V gave up 8 bases and J gave up 6 bases, with 6 bases separating them. CDR3 size: 10 residues. Per the germline V gene, CDR1 is LGHDT and CDR2 is YNNKEL (reference sequence). This chain's CDR3 is CASGQDTQYF. The DNA for the CDR3 is TGTGCCAGCGGGCAGGATACGCAGTATTTT.

The chain has TRBV28 and TRBJ1-2; 9 nucleotides agree with TRBD1. V gave up 8 bases and J gave up 6 bases; unmatched junction bases: 16. Germline CDR1 reads MDHEN; CDR2 reads SYDVKM. The CDR3 length is 16 residues. The CDR3 bases are TGTGCCAGCGGGGACCCTTGGGGGACAGGGATGGATGGCTACACCTTC. Amino acid sequence: CASGDPWGTGMDGYTF.

The chain employs TRBV27 and TRBJ2-2, with D perhaps matching TRBD1 (6 bases). There are 19 residues in the CDR3. The ends were cut back, 7 bases at V and 4 bases at J, with 28 bases in the middle. Germline loops: CDR1 MNHEY, CDR2 SMNVEV (reference sequence). The CDR3 spells CASTYLFGVTGRGTGELFF. For the CDR3, the DNA is TGTGCCAGCACCTACCTGTTTGGCGTAACCGGCAGGGGCACCGGGGAGCTGTTTTTT.

V usage is TRBV2 and J usage is TRBJ1-3, with D possibly matching TRBD1 (5 bases). V lost 6 bases and J 0 bases, leaving 12 bases between the germline ends. Germline-derived CDR1 and CDR2 are SNHLY and FYNNEI. The CDR3 extends over 15 amino acids. The CDR3 reads CASRQGTGSGNTIYF. Here the CDR3 DNA reads TGTGCCAGCAGGCAGGGCACAGGCTCTGGAAACACCATATATTTT. Variable domain in full (rest from reference TRBV2 and TRBJ1-3): EPEVTQTPSHQVTQMGQEVILRCVPISNHLYFYWYRQILGQKVEFLVSFYNNEISEKSEIFDDQFSVERPDGSNFTLKIRSTKLEDSAMYFCASRQGTGSGNTIYFGEGSWLTVV.

This chain joins TRBV9 and TRBJ2-1; D is perhaps TRBD2 (6 bases). Trimming took 0 bases from V and 5 from J, leaving 12 bases between them. Germline CDR1 reads SGDLS; CDR2 reads YYNGEE. The CDR3 extends over 15 amino acids. CDR3: CASSVDGGLHNEQFF. CDR3 bases: TGTGCCAGCAGCGTAGATGGGGGACTCCACAATGAGCAGTTCTTC.

The chain employs TRBV3-1 (or the pseudogene TRBV3-2) and TRBJ1-5, with TRBD1 matching over 7 bases. Germline V gene lookup returns CDR1 LGHDT and CDR2 YNNKEL (reference sequence). There are 14 residues in the CDR3. After removal of 3 bases from V and 2 bases from J, the junction contained 1 base not matched to a gene. CDR3: CASSHGTGNQPQHF. Here the CDR3 DNA reads TGTGCCAGCAGCCACGGGACAGGCAATCAGCCCCAGCATTTT.

This chain connects TRBV7-2 to TRBJ1-1, with D perhaps TRBD1 (5 bases). The germline V gene encodes CDR1 SGHTA and CDR2 FQGNSA. CDR3 length: 13 amino acids. Trimming pared 5 bases from V and 6 bases from J, leaving 13 bases between. CDR3: CASSPESRAEAFF. In DNA form, the CDR3 reads TGTGCCAGCAGCCCAGAGTCCAGGGCTGAAGCTTTCTTT.

About this clone itself: Other nucleotide sequences from this sample produce the same CDR3. The chain combines TRBV5-1 with TRBJ2-1; 8 nucleotides line up with TRBD2. CDR3 length: 15 residues. Germline CDR1 is SGHRS and CDR2 is YFSETQ. The junction had 2 bases not matched to a gene; V was cut back by 3 bases and J by 0 bases. The CDR3 loop is CASSSGTSSYNEQFF. The CDR3 nucleotides are TGCGCCAGCAGCTCAGGGACTAGCTCCTACAATGAGCAGTTCTTC.

The sample holds one count of this clone. The chain employs TRBV21-1 and TRBJ2-7; TRBD2 is the table's D call, not checked against the DNA. TRBV21-1 is termed a pseudogene. This CDR3 is built from 20 residues. The CDR3 region has the DNA TGTGCCAGCAGCAAAGGTCCCCCGGGACTAGTCAGAATAGGCTCCTACGAGCAGTACTTC. It codes for CASSKGPPGLVRIGSYEQYF.

This sequence joins TRBV9 and TRBJ2-5; TRBD2 matches at 10 bases. Germline V lookup: CDR1 SGDLS, CDR2 YYNGEE. The CDR3 loop spans 15 amino acids. Trimming removed 3 bases from V and 13 bases from J; junction bases left unmatched: 15. The CDR3 here is CASSAEGLAREIRYF. The CDR3 bases are TGTGCCAGCAGCGCCGAGGGACTAGCGAGGGAGATCCGGTACTTC.

This clone came up once. The chain is built from TRBV30 and TRBJ2-2; perhaps TRBD1 as D (6 bases). Germline-derived CDR1 and CDR2 are GTSNPN and SVGIG (reference sequence). Trimming took off 8 bases at V and 5 bases at J, with 15 bases between the two ends. This CDR3 region has 13 residues. CDR3 DNA: TGTGCCCAAAGTACAGGGTGGACCGGGGAGCTGTTTTTT. As protein: CAQSTGWTGELFF.

The chain links TRBV4-1 to TRBJ2-1; D is uncertain. This CDR3 has 15 amino acids. Germline V CDR1 and CDR2: MGHRA, YSYEKL. The germline V and J ends were trimmed by 5 bases and 0 bases, with 11 bases remaining between them. In DNA form, the CDR3 reads TGCGCCAGCAGCGTCGACTCACCCTCCTACAATGAGCAGTTCTTC. Amino acid sequence: CASSVDSPSYNEQFF.

This rearrangement joins TRBV29-1 to TRBJ1-3; the D is unclear. V was cut by 4 bases and J by 7 bases, with 17 bases left in between. The CDR3 has 14 residues. In germline, CDR1 is SQVTM, CDR2 ANQGSEA. CDR3 in amino acids: CSVGEVSVWNTIYF. The CDR3 DNA is TGCAGCGTTGGCGAGGTCTCGGTCTGGAACACCATATATTTT.